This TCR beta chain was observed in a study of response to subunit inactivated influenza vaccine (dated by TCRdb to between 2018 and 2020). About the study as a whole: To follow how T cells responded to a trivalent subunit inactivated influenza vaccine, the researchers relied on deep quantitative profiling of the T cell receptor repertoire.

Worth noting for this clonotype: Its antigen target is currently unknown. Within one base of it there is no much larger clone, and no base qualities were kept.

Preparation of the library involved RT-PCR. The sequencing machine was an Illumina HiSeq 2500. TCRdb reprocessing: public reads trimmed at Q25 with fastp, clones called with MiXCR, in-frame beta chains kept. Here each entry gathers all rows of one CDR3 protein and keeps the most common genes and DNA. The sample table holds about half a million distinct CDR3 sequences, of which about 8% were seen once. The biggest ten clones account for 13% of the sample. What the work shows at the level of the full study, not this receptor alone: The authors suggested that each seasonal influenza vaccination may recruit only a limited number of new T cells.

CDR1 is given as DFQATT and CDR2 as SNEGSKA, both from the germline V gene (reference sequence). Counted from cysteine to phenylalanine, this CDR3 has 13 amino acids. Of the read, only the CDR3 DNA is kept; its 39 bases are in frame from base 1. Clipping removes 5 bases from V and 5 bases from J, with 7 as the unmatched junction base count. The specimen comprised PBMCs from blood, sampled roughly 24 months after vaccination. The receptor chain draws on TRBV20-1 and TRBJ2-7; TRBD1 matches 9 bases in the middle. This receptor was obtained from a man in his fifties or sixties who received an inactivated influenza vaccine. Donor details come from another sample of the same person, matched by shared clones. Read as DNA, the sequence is TGCAGTGCTTCGGGACAGGGTGTCAACGAGCAGTACTTC. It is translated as CSASGQGVNEQYF.